The TCR beta chain described here comes from a study of cytotoxic CD8 clonotypes in ibrutinib-treated CLL. Study overall: Per sample, productive templates averaged 255,043 and productive rearrangements averaged 94,082.

TCRdb keeps only in-frame clones here, not all; method: immunoSEQ multiplex PCR. Of over 7,000 clones listed, more than 60% are singletons. This clone is a singleton in its sample. The germline gives CDR1 KGHSH, CDR2 LQKENI. V shed 2 bases and J shed 8 bases, with 13 bases lying between them. The CDR3 totals 14 residues. The V and J genes are TRBV18 and TRBJ2-1, with D unclear. Source: PBMCs, taken before ibrutinib treatment. The sequence was obtained from a human donor with chronic lymphocytic leukemia. The CDR3 nucleotides are TGTGCCAGCTCACCAAATCCGAGGTCGGATGAGCAGTTCTTC. This encodes CASSPNPRSDEQFF. Full variable domain (remainder filled in from reference TRBV18 and TRBJ2-1): NAGVMQNPRHLVRRRGQEARLRCSPMKGHSHVYWYRQLPEEGLKFMVYLQKENIIDESGMPKERFSAEFPKEGPSILRIQQVVRGDSAAYFCASSPNPRSDEQFFGPGTRLTVL.